The clone carrying this T cell receptor (beta chain) showed up just a few times. V lost 0 bases, J lost 4 bases, and 19 bases lay in between. The germline CDR1 and CDR2 sequences are LNHDA and SQIVND (reference sequence). The CDR3 is 18 residues long. The data stem from a study of T-cell reconstitution after alpha-beta-depleted transplantation in children. Unique molecular identifiers were built into the TCRbeta library. TCRdb analysed the PCR reads with MiXCR anew, one entry per CDR3 protein. Of some 500,000 distinct CDR3 sequences listed, around 19% were seen once; the top ten hold roughly 3.3%. The TCR sequence derives from a human donor who donated a stem cell graft to a child with acute lymphoblastic leukemia. Sequenced here: PBMCs from the stem cell graft donor, sampled from the stem cell graft. The chain combines TRBV19 with TRBJ1-5; a possible D gene is TRBD1 (5 bases). This chain's CDR3 is CASSIDLGLGAGNQPQHF. The CDR3, as DNA: TGTGCCAGTAGTATAGATCTAGGATTAGGGGCCGGGAATCAGCCCCAGCATTTT. Filled out from reference TRBV19 and TRBJ1-5, the complete variable domain reads DGGITQSPKYLFRKEGQNVTLSCEQNLNHDAMYWYRQDPGQGLRLIYYSQIVNDFQKGDIAEGYSVSREKKESFPLTVTSAQKNPTAFYLCASSIDLGLGAGNQPQHFGDGTRLSIL.